This T cell receptor (beta chain) was captured by sequencing in a study of T cells after yellow fever vaccination. The TCR cDNA carried a universal primer site and UMIs from 5'RACE template switching. TCRdb ran MiXCR on the 5' RACE reads and lists one entry per CDR3 protein. The table includes about 130,000 distinct CDR3 sequences, around 7.7% detected once. This clonotype came up many times. Its antigen is not identified. Findings of the study overall: Post-booster samples contained most primary-vaccination clones (nearly 98% CD4, almost 90% CD8). FACS-sorted repertoires could harbor abundant contaminating bulk-population clonotypes.

The germline gives CDR1 LGHNA, CDR2 YNFKEQ. The V and J ends lost 0 bases and 0 bases, in that order; junction bases with no gene match: 1. This CDR3 has 15 amino acids. The sequencing used CD4+ T cells sorted from PBMCs, collected more than 8 days after the first yellow fever vaccination. The rearrangement joins TRBV4-2 to TRBJ2-7; 8 bases agree with TRBD1. This receptor was obtained from a man in his late teens or twenties who received the YFV17D yellow fever vaccine. The CDR3, as DNA: TGTGCCAGCAGCCAAGATGGGACAGGCTCCTACGAGCAGTACTTC. It is translated as CASSQDGTGSYEQYF.